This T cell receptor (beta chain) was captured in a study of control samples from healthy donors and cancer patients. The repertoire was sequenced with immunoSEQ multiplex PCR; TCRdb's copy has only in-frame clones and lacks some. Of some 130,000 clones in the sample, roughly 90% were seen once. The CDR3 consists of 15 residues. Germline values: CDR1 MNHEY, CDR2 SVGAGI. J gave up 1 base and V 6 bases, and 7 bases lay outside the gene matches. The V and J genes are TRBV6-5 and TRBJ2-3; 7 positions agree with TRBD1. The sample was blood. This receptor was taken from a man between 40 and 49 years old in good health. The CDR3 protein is CASRSDRVGTDTQYF. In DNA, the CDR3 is TGTGCCAGCAGATCTGACAGGGTGGGCACAGATACGCAGTATTTT.